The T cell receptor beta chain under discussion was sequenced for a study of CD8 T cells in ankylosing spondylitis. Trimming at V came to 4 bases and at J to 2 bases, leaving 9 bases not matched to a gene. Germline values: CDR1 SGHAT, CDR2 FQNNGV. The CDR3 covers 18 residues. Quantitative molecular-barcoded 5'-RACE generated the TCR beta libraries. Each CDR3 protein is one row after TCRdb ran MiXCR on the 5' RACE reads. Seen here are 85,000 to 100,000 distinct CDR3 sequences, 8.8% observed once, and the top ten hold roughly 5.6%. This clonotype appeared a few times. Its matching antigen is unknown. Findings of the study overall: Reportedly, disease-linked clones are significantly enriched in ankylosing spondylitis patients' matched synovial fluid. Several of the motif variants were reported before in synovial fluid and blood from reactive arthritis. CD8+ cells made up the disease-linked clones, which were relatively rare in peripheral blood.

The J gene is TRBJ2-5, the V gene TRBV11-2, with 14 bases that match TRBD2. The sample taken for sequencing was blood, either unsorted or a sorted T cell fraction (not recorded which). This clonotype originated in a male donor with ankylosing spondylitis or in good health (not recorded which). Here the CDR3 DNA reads TGTGCCAGCAGCTCCCAGACTAGCGGGGGGGCGTTTCAAGAGACCCAGTACTTC. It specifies CASSSQTSGGAFQETQYF.